This T cell receptor beta chain was identified in a study of T cell responses to AZD1222 COVID-19 vaccine. Trimming at V came to 8 bases and at J to 8 bases, leaving 7 bases not matched to a gene. CDR1 MNHNY and CDR2 SVGAGI come from the germline V gene (reference sequence). The CDR3 loop spans 14 amino acids. Data came from immunoSEQ multiplex PCR; TCRdb stores just in-frame clones and leaves some out. The sample shows roughly 180,000 clones, approximately 89% of them seen only once. The chain is built from TRBV6-6 and TRBJ2-1; 12 nucleotides align to TRBD2. The receptor was isolated from an adult who received the AZD1222 COVID-19 vaccine. The source was peripheral blood, collected 28 days after the second AZD1222 dose. The CDR3: CASVLAGGRDEQFF. CDR3 coding DNA: TGTGCCAGCGTACTAGCGGGAGGTCGGGATGAGCAGTTCTTC.